This is a list of T cell receptor beta chains from one sample in a study of blood T cells in healthy people across ages. TCRdb reanalysed the 5' RACE reads using MiXCR and keeps one entry per CDR3 protein. The data show about 800,000 distinct CDR3 sequences, 58% seen once. Source material: blood. Receptors originate from a man aged 30 to 39 in good health. Each CDR3 is given with its conserved first and last residue. D genes are given only for firm matches. A row's size may be missing; if present it is once, few, many or a size class.

v_gene,d_gene,j_gene,abundance,CDR3nt,CDR3aa
TRBV5-1,TRBD2,TRBJ2-3,NA,TGCGCCAGCAGCACGGGACTACAAGATACGCAGTATTTT,CASSTGLQDTQYF
TRBV5-1,NA,TRBJ1-2,few,TGCGCCAGCAGCTTGAAGGACGGACTGAATGGCTACACCTTC,CASSLKDGLNGYTF
TRBV20-1,NA,TRBJ2-1,NA,TGCAGTGCTATCCGTTCGGGGCGCTCCTACAATGAGCAGTTCTTC,CSAIRSGRSYNEQFF
TRBV6-4,NA,TRBJ2-2,once,TGTGCCAGCAGTGACTCCATCGCCGGGGAGCTGTTTTTT,CASSDSIAGELFF
TRBV29-1,NA,TRBJ2-1,NA,TGCAGCGTTGCCCCTAGCAATGAGCAGTTCTTC,CSVAPSNEQFF
TRBV20-1,NA,TRBJ1-2,few,TGCAGTGGGGTACCGCGAGCTAACTATGGCTACACCTTC,CSGVPRANYGYTF
TRBV4-1,NA,TRBJ1-5,few,TGCGCCAGCTCCGGAACCGGGACAAGCAATCAGCCCCAGCATTTT,CASSGTGTSNQPQHF
TRBV19,TRBD2,TRBJ2-5,once,TGTGCCAGTTCCACCCGGCGGGGGGAGACCCAGTACTTC,CASSTRRGETQYF
TRBV2,NA,TRBJ2-1,NA,TGTGCCAGCAGCCCCAGGGGATTCTCCTACAATGAGCAGTTCTTC,CASSPRGFSYNEQFF
TRBV20-1,NA,TRBJ2-5,NA,TGCAGTGCCGGGAGCGCGTACCAAGAGACCCAGTACTTC,CSAGSAYQETQYF
TRBV2,NA,TRBJ2-7,NA,TGTGCCAGCAGTGAAGTCCAATTCGAGCAGTACTTC,CASSEVQFEQYF
TRBV10-3,NA,TRBJ2-2,NA,TGTGCCATCAGCCCCATCGAGGGGCCCGGGGAGCTGTTTTTT,CAISPIEGPGELFF
TRBV3-1,NA,TRBJ2-7,NA,TGTGCCAGCAGCCAAGATCTCGGGACGGCCTCCTACGAGCAGTACTTC,CASSQDLGTASYEQYF
TRBV24-1,NA,TRBJ2-5,NA,TGTGCCACCAGTGACGGGGTAGAGACCCAGTACTTC,CATSDGVETQYF
TRBV18,TRBD1,TRBJ1-1,NA,TGTGCCAGCTCACTGGACAGGGTAGGGAACACTGAAGCTTTCTTT,CASSLDRVGNTEAFF
TRBV5-1,NA,TRBJ1-4,NA,TGCACCAGCAGCTTGGTGGGGGACACGTTTGAAAAACTGTTTTTT,CTSSLVGDTFEKLFF
TRBV29-1,NA,TRBJ2-7,few,TGCAGCGTTGCCGGGACGGTGAATGGTCATTTCTACGAGCAGTACTTC,CSVAGTVNGHFYEQYF
TRBV20-1,TRBD1,TRBJ1-2,NA,TGCAGTGCTAGACCCGCCGGGGACAGCCTGAACTATGGCTACACCTTC,CSARPAGDSLNYGYTF
TRBV20-1,NA,TRBJ2-6,few,TGCAGTGCTAGAAGTGAGAGCTCTGGGGCCAACGTCCTGACTTTC,CSARSESSGANVLTF
TRBV21-1,NA,TRBJ2-7,NA,TGTGCCAGCAGACCCGGGACTCGAAGTTTCTACGAGCAGTACTTC,CASRPGTRSFYEQYF
TRBV12-3/TRBV12-4,NA,TRBJ1-5,NA,TGTGCCAGCAGTTTCCAGAATAGCAATCAGCCCCAGCATTTT,CASSFQNSNQPQHF
TRBV4-3,TRBD2,TRBJ2-1,NA,TGCGCCAGCAGCCAGACTAGCCCGTCCTACAATGAGCAGTTCTTC,CASSQTSPSYNEQFF
TRBV4-1,NA,TRBJ2-2,NA,TGCGCCAGCAGCCAGATCGGGGGCACCGGGGAGCTGTTTTTT,CASSQIGGTGELFF
TRBV6-4,TRBD1,TRBJ2-1,NA,TGTGCCAGCAGCCGTGGACAGGGACAAAGCAATGAGCAGTTCTTC,CASSRGQGQSNEQFF